One and the same sample provided the 13 T cell receptor beta chains below, sequenced in a study of T-cell memory formation after mild COVID-19. TCRdb called the 5' RACE reads again in MiXCR, with one record for every CDR3 protein. The data contain approximately 45,000 distinct CDR3 sequences, approximately 7% of them singletons. The sequenced sample was PBMCs or a T cell subset sorted from them (not recorded which). The receptors were gathered from an adult who had mild COVID-19 (a few samples of this study predate the infection). Cell type and time point are not known.

This clonotype has just a few counts. The gene calls are TRBV29-1 and TRBJ2-1, with 13 positions matching TRBD2. The V segment lost 6 bases and the J segment 7 bases; nucleotides outside the gene matches: 6. The CDR3 has 14 amino acids. Germline V gene lookup returns CDR1 SQVTM and CDR2 ANQGSEA. The CDR3 DNA follows: TGCAGCGTCCTTGGACTAGCGGGAGTGAATGAGCAGTTCTTC. This encodes CSVLGLAGVNEQFF.

The chain carries TRBV24-1 and TRBJ1-1; D not certain. Germline-derived CDR1 and CDR2 are KGHDR and SFDVKD. CDR3 length: 13 amino acids. V lost 11 bases, J lost 3 bases, and 15 bases lay in between. CDR3 DNA: TGTGCCAAAAGAAAGGGCCGGGACACTGAAGCTTTCTTT. As protein: CAKRKGRDTEAFF.

This clonotype showed up many times. This chain links TRBV30 with TRBJ1-5; D ambiguous. This CDR3 contains 15 residues. CDR1 is GTSNPN and CDR2 is SVGIG in the germline V gene (reference sequence). Trimming removed 1 base from V and 4 bases from J, with 14 bases in between. The CDR3 coding sequence is TGTGCCTGGAGTGCCCCGACCCTTCGGAATCAGCCCCAGCATTTT. As protein: CAWSAPTLRNQPQHF.

The rearrangement joins TRBV7-2 to TRBJ1-5, with D possibly matching TRBD1 (6 bases). The length of the CDR3 is 13 residues. With 7 bases removed from V and 7 bases from J, the gap between germline ends came to 14 bases. CDR1 is SGHTA, CDR2 FQGNSA, per germline. CDR3 DNA sequence: TGTGCCAGCACGGAGGGGGGGACACAGCCCCAGCATTTT. It translates to CASTEGGTQPQHF.

The gene calls are TRBV2 and TRBJ1-1; possible D gene TRBD1, 6 bases. The length of the CDR3 is 14 residues. Trimming took 4 bases from V and 1 from J, leaving 10 bases between them. CDR1 is SNHLY, CDR2 FYNNEI, per germline. CDR3 amino acids: CASSGGRGNTEAFF. The CDR3 nucleotides read TGTGCCAGCAGTGGTGGCAGGGGGAACACTGAAGCTTTCTTT.

This clonotype was observed many times. The chain links TRBV7-3 to TRBJ1-2; 10 bases are shared with TRBD1. The CDR3 spans 14 residues. J was trimmed by 7 bases and V by 6 bases; bases with no gene match: 8. Germline V gene lookup returns CDR1 SGHTA and CDR2 FQGTGA. As DNA, the CDR3 is TGTGCCAGCAGTTTGACAGGGGGCGGTGCTGGCTACACCTTC. Residues: CASSLTGGGAGYTF.

This clonotype was seen many times. This chain connects TRBV7-6 to TRBJ2-2; 14 bases agree with TRBD2. J lost 6 bases, V lost 4 bases, and 4 bases had no gene match. CDR3 length: 16 residues. Germline loops: CDR1 SGHVS, CDR2 FNYEAQ. The CDR3 DNA reads TGTGCCAGCAGCTATGGGACTAGCGGGAGTTCCGGGGAGCTGTTTTTT. It codes for CASSYGTSGSSGELFF. Drawing the rest from reference TRBV7-6 and TRBJ2-2, the complete variable domain is GAGVSQSPRYKVTKRGQDVALRCDPISGHVSLYWYRQALGQGPEFLTYFNYEAQQDKSGLPNDRFSAERPEGSISTLTIQRTEQRDSAMYRCASSYGTSGSSGELFFGEGSRLTVL.

In this sample, this clonotype turned up many times. This chain links TRBV19 with TRBJ1-1; D perhaps matches TRBD1 (6 bases). Germline V CDR1 and CDR2: LNHDA, SQIVND (reference sequence). V shed 4 bases and J shed 1 base, with 10 bases lying between them. The CDR3 length is 14 residues. DNA for the CDR3: TGTGCCAGTAGTACAGGACAGTCGAACACTGAAGCTTTCTTT. It translates to CASSTGQSNTEAFF. The full variable domain, rest sourced from reference TRBV19 and TRBJ1-1, is DGGITQSPKYLFRKEGQNVTLSCEQNLNHDAMYWYRQDPGQGLRLIYYSQIVNDFQKGDIAEGYSVSREKKESFPLTVTSAQKNPTAFYLCASSTGQSNTEAFFGQGTRLTVV.

This clonotype was recorded at least ten times. The rearrangement joins TRBV10-3 to TRBJ2-3; 10 bases match TRBD2. The CDR3 covers 17 residues. The germline gives CDR1 ENHRY, CDR2 SYGVKD. The V gene end was trimmed by 2 bases and the J gene end by 4 bases; junction bases not matched to a gene: 9. The CDR3 loop reads CAISEHSGRASADTQYF. In DNA, the CDR3 is TGTGCCATCAGTGAGCACAGCGGGAGGGCCTCGGCAGATACGCAGTATTTT.

This clonotype came up many times. This chain uses TRBV5-1 with TRBJ1-6; TRBD1 matches at 10 bases. The germline V gene encodes CDR1 SGHRS and CDR2 YFSETQ. This CDR3 is 16 amino acids long. V lost 4 bases and J lost 3; bases outside the gene matches: 4. CDR3 coding DNA: TGCGCCAGCAGCATGGGACAGGGGAACTATAATTCACCCCTCCACTTT. Its translation: CASSMGQGNYNSPLHF.

In this sample, this clonotype turned up many times. The V call is TRBV7-2, the J call TRBJ2-2; 10 bases map to TRBD2. Looked up from germline, CDR1 is SGHTA and CDR2 is FQGNSA. Trimming at V came to 0 bases and at J to 0 bases, leaving 7 bases not matched to a gene. This CDR3 spans 19 amino acids. This chain's CDR3 is CASSLAAASGRSNTGELFF. The CDR3, as DNA: TGTGCCAGCAGCTTAGCCGCGGCTAGCGGGAGATCGAACACCGGGGAGCTGTTTTTT.

This clonotype was detected a few times. The rearrangement joins TRBV4-1 to TRBJ2-1; no firm D call. The germline V gene has CDR1 MGHRA and CDR2 YSYEKL. Trimming stripped 0 bases from V and 7 bases from J, with 13 bases between. The CDR3 is 15 residues long. The CDR3 loop reads CASSQEGRTANEQFF. Here the CDR3 DNA reads TGCGCCAGCAGCCAAGAAGGACGGACGGCAAATGAGCAGTTCTTC.

The sample holds many counts of this clonotype. V usage is TRBV12-3 or TRBV12-4 and J usage is TRBJ2-5, with 7 bases identical to TRBD2. Trimming at V came to 1 base and at J to 6 bases, leaving 11 bases not matched to a gene. The CDR3 covers 16 residues. In DNA, the CDR3 is TGTGCCAGCAGTTTAGGGAGAGGGCTAGCGGAGAAGACCCAGTACTTC. This encodes CASSLGRGLAEKTQYF.